Listed below are T cell receptor beta chains from one sample, sequenced in a study of control samples from healthy donors and cancer patients. Some clones are missing from TCRdb's copy, which holds only in-frame ones; the method was immunoSEQ multiplex PCR. The sample lists under 200,000 clones; roughly 94% were seen once. The sequenced material came from blood. These receptor sequences come from a woman in her thirties or forties in good health. The CDR3 runs from the conserved cysteine through the conserved F or W. The D gene is left open where the match is weak. Only part of the rows carry a size: once, few, many, or a class if the clone is expanded.

CDR3 DNA: TGTGCCAGCAGTGCCCAACGGAACACTGAAGCTTTCTTT
CDR3 protein: CASSAQRNTEAFF
J gene: TRBJ1-1
D gene: -
V gene: TRBV6-4
clone size: -

CDR3 DNA: TGTGCCAGCAGCTTAGGTGTGGTCACCGGGGAGCTGTTTTTT
CDR3 protein: CASSLGVVTGELFF
J gene: TRBJ2-2
D gene: -
V gene: TRBV7-2
clone size: -

CDR3 DNA: TGCAGCTGCCAGGTAGGGGGGAACACTGAAGCTTTCTTT
CDR3 protein: CSCQVGGNTEAFF
J gene: TRBJ1-1
D gene: -
V gene: TRBV29-1
clone size: -

CDR3 DNA: TGCGCCAGCAGCCAACGGGGCCTAGGGGAGCAGTACTTC
CDR3 protein: CASSQRGLGEQYF
J gene: TRBJ2-7
D gene: -
V gene: TRBV4-1
clone size: once

CDR3 DNA: TGTGCCAGCGGGTTGGGGGGCGGCAATCAGCCCCAGCATTTT
CDR3 protein: CASGLGGGNQPQHF
J gene: TRBJ1-5
D gene: -
V gene: TRBV6-5
clone size: -

CDR3 DNA: TGTGCCAGCAGCCAAGGACCCTCCCCACCCGCTTGGTATGGCTACACCTTC
CDR3 protein: CASSQGPSPPAWYGYTF
J gene: TRBJ1-2
D gene: -
V gene: TRBV3-1/TRBV3-2
clone size: -

CDR3 DNA: TGCAGCGTTGAGAAGGAGCCAACCAACACTGAAGCTTTCTTT
CDR3 protein: CSVEKEPTNTEAFF
J gene: TRBJ1-1
D gene: -
V gene: TRBV29-1
clone size: -

CDR3 DNA: TGTGCCAGCAGCTTGGTCCGCTATGGCTACACCTTC
CDR3 protein: CASSLVRYGYTF
J gene: TRBJ1-2
D gene: -
V gene: TRBV7-2
clone size: -

CDR3 DNA: TGTGCCAGCAGTGAAGGGGGATTGGGCTATGGCTACACCTTC
CDR3 protein: CASSEGGLGYGYTF
J gene: TRBJ1-2
D gene: -
V gene: TRBV2
clone size: -

CDR3 DNA: TGCGCCAGCAGCCAAGTCAGCGGACCTTCCCAAGGGCAGTACTTC
CDR3 protein: CASSQVSGPSQGQYF
J gene: TRBJ2-7
D gene: -
V gene: TRBV4-3
clone size: -

CDR3 DNA: TGTGCCAGTAGTTTGAGTCCGGACATGAACACTGAAGCTTTCTTT
CDR3 protein: CASSLSPDMNTEAFF
J gene: TRBJ1-1
D gene: -
V gene: TRBV19
clone size: -

CDR3 DNA: TGTGCCAGCAGCCCTACGGAACGGCCCCTGCGAGGTGAAGCTTTCTTT
CDR3 protein: CASSPTERPLRGEAFF
J gene: TRBJ1-1
D gene: -
V gene: TRBV9
clone size: -

CDR3 DNA: TGTGCCAGCAGCCAGGCGGGGGGGACTAGCGAGCAAGAGACCCAGTACTTC
CDR3 protein: CASSQAGGTSEQETQYF
J gene: TRBJ2-5
D gene: TRBD2
V gene: TRBV4-2
clone size: once

CDR3 DNA: TGTGCCAGCAGTTACTCGGAAAATTCACCCCTCCACTTT
CDR3 protein: CASSYSENSPLHF
J gene: TRBJ1-6
D gene: -
V gene: TRBV6-6
clone size: -

CDR3 DNA: TGTGCTAGCAGCTTACTGCGGGTACTGGGAGCTTTCTTT
CDR3 protein: CASSLLRVLGAFF
J gene: TRBJ1-1
D gene: -
V gene: TRBV7-7
clone size: -

CDR3 DNA: TGTGCCAGCAGCTGGGGACGGCTCTCTGGGGCCAACGTCCTGACTTTC
CDR3 protein: CASSWGRLSGANVLTF
J gene: TRBJ2-6
D gene: -
V gene: TRBV3-1/TRBV3-2
clone size: once

CDR3 DNA: TGTGCCTCGTCTAGGGACAGGGACTATGGCTACACCTTC
CDR3 protein: CASSRDRDYGYTF
J gene: TRBJ1-2
D gene: TRBD1
V gene: TRBV7-3
clone size: -

CDR3 DNA: TGTGCCAGTAGGTTGACTAGCGCAGATACGCAGTATTTT
CDR3 protein: CASRLTSADTQYF
J gene: TRBJ2-3
D gene: TRBD2
V gene: TRBV19
clone size: -

CDR3 DNA: TGTGCCAGTAGTATAGGGCGGCCCATGAACACTGAAGCTTTCTTT
CDR3 protein: CASSIGRPMNTEAFF
J gene: TRBJ1-1
D gene: -
V gene: TRBV19
clone size: -

CDR3 DNA: TGTGCCAGCAGCTTATCAACAGGGGTGAACACTGAAGCTTTCTTT
CDR3 protein: CASSLSTGVNTEAFF
J gene: TRBJ1-1
D gene: TRBD1
V gene: TRBV7-8
clone size: -

CDR3 DNA: TGTGCCAGCAGCTTAGGGGGGAGCGGGAGTGAGACCCAGTACTTC
CDR3 protein: CASSLGGSGSETQYF
J gene: TRBJ2-5
D gene: TRBD2
V gene: TRBV5-4
clone size: once

CDR3 DNA: TGTGCCAGCAGCCAAGACTGGGCCAGCGGGGGATACAATGAGCAGTTCTTC
CDR3 protein: CASSQDWASGGYNEQFF
J gene: TRBJ2-1
D gene: TRBD2
V gene: TRBV3-1/TRBV3-2
clone size: once

CDR3 DNA: TGTGCCAGCAGCGTAAAGGCGGGACAGTCGACGCTCTACGAGCAGTACTTC
CDR3 protein: CASSVKAGQSTLYEQYF
J gene: TRBJ2-7
D gene: -
V gene: TRBV9
clone size: -

CDR3 DNA: TGTGCCAGCAGCGTAGGGACAGAGGAGAGCACTGAAGCTTTCTTT
CDR3 protein: CASSVGTEESTEAFF
J gene: TRBJ1-1
D gene: TRBD1
V gene: TRBV11-3
clone size: -

CDR3 DNA: TGTGCCAGCAGCCAAGGTCCCGGGCCCTACGAGCAGTACTTC
CDR3 protein: CASSQGPGPYEQYF
J gene: TRBJ2-7
D gene: -
V gene: TRBV3-1/TRBV3-2
clone size: -

CDR3 DNA: TGTGCCAGCAGCCCCCGGGGGCCTATTCCGATTCAGTACTTC
CDR3 protein: CASSPRGPIPIQYF
J gene: TRBJ2-7
D gene: -
V gene: TRBV7-8
clone size: -

CDR3 DNA: TGTGCCAGCTCACCACCGTTGTTACAGCGGAACACTGAAGCTTTCTTT
CDR3 protein: CASSPPLLQRNTEAFF
J gene: TRBJ1-1
D gene: -
V gene: TRBV18
clone size: -

CDR3 DNA: TGTGCCAGCAGCTCCATCCGGGACAGGAGAAATAGCAATCAGCCCCAGCATTTT
CDR3 protein: CASSSIRDRRNSNQPQHF
J gene: TRBJ1-5
D gene: TRBD1
V gene: TRBV7-7
clone size: -

CDR3 DNA: TGTGCCAGCAGTGAAACAGGGTCTAAAGAGACCCAGTACTTC
CDR3 protein: CASSETGSKETQYF
J gene: TRBJ2-5
D gene: -
V gene: TRBV28
clone size: -

CDR3 DNA: TGTGCCAGTAGTATATCCATGAACACTGAAGCTTTCTTT
CDR3 protein: CASSISMNTEAFF
J gene: TRBJ1-1
D gene: -
V gene: TRBV19
clone size: -

CDR3 DNA: TGTGCCAGCAGCTTTTCGTCCTACGAGCAGTACTTC
CDR3 protein: CASSFSSYEQYF
J gene: TRBJ2-7
D gene: -
V gene: TRBV5-6
clone size: few

CDR3 DNA: TGCGCCAGCAGTAAACAAGGAACAGGGTCCGAGCAGTACTTC
CDR3 protein: CASSKQGTGSEQYF
J gene: TRBJ2-7
D gene: -
V gene: TRBV4-3
clone size: few

CDR3 DNA: TGCAGCGTTGAAGATATTCCCGGAGTCTGGGGCTACACCTTC
CDR3 protein: CSVEDIPGVWGYTF
J gene: TRBJ1-2
D gene: -
V gene: TRBV29-1
clone size: -

CDR3 DNA: TGTGCCAGCAGCCTTTCCCAGGGAAGCACTGAAGCTTTCTTT
CDR3 protein: CASSLSQGSTEAFF
J gene: TRBJ1-1
D gene: -
V gene: TRBV7-2
clone size: -

CDR3 DNA: TGTGCCAGCAGTCGGCCGACTGGACAGGGCTCTGGAAACACCATATATTTT
CDR3 protein: CASSRPTGQGSGNTIYF
J gene: TRBJ1-3
D gene: TRBD1
V gene: TRBV6-6
clone size: -

CDR3 DNA: TGTGCCAGCAGCTTATGGGGTATTGGTGAAGCTTTCTTT
CDR3 protein: CASSLWGIGEAFF
J gene: TRBJ1-1
D gene: -
V gene: TRBV7-2
clone size: few

CDR3 DNA: TGTGCCAGCAGTGGTGGGACAGGGGGAATTTGGAGCGAGCAGTACTTC
CDR3 protein: CASSGGTGGIWSEQYF
J gene: TRBJ2-7
D gene: TRBD1
V gene: TRBV6-1
clone size: -

CDR3 DNA: TGTGCCAGCAGCTTAGCGGTCGGCGGGAGGGCCCCCACAGATACGCAGTATTTT
CDR3 protein: CASSLAVGGRAPTDTQYF
J gene: TRBJ2-3
D gene: TRBD2
V gene: TRBV7-2
clone size: -

CDR3 DNA: TGTGCCACCAGCAGAGCCTTCGGGACAGCTACCTACAATGAGCAGTTCTTC
CDR3 protein: CATSRAFGTATYNEQFF
J gene: TRBJ2-1
D gene: TRBD1
V gene: TRBV15
clone size: -

CDR3 DNA: TGCGCCAGCAGTGAGTCGACTAGCGGGGAACTCTACGAGCAGTACTTC
CDR3 protein: CASSESTSGELYEQYF
J gene: TRBJ2-7
D gene: TRBD2
V gene: TRBV10-2
clone size: -

CDR3 DNA: TGTGCCAGCAGCGTAGATCCGGGAATGACTGAAGCTTTCTTT
CDR3 protein: CASSVDPGMTEAFF
J gene: TRBJ1-1
D gene: -
V gene: TRBV9
clone size: -

CDR3 DNA: TGTGCCAGCAGCCCTCAGCAGGGATCCGGGCGTTCACCCCTCCACTTT
CDR3 protein: CASSPQQGSGRSPLHF
J gene: TRBJ1-6
D gene: -
V gene: TRBV7-2
clone size: -

CDR3 DNA: TGTGCCAGTAGTGGACTAGCGGGGCAGACCCAGTACTTC
CDR3 protein: CASSGLAGQTQYF
J gene: TRBJ2-5
D gene: TRBD2
V gene: TRBV19
clone size: -

CDR3 DNA: TGTGCCAGCAGCGTAGTAGTAGATACGCAGTATTTT
CDR3 protein: CASSVVVDTQYF
J gene: TRBJ2-3
D gene: -
V gene: TRBV9
clone size: -